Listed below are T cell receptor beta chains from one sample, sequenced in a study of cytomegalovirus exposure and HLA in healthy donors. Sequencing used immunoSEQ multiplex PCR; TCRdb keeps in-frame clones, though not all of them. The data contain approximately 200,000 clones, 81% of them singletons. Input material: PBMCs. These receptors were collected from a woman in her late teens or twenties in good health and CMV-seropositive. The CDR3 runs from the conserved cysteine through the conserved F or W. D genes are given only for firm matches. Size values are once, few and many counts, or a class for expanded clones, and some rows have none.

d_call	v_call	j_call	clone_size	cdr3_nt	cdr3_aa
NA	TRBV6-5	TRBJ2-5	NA	TGTGCCAGCAGGACGACGACAAGCACAGAGACCCAGTACTTC	CASRTTTSTETQYF
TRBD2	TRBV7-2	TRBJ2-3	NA	TGTGCCAGCAGCTTAAGCGGGGGGGCCGACACAGATACGCAGTATTTT	CASSLSGGADTDTQYF
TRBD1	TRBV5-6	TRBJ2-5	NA	TGTGCCAGCAGCTCCTACAGGGGACGAGAGACCCAGTACTTC	CASSSYRGRETQYF
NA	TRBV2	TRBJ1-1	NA	TGTGCCAGCAGCATCCGTCAAGACAAAAGTGAAGCTTTCTTT	CASSIRQDKSEAFF
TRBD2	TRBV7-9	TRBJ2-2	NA	TGTGCCAGCATCGATAGGACTAGCGGGGTGAACACCGGGGAGCTGTTTTTT	CASIDRTSGVNTGELFF
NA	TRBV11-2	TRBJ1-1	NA	TGTGCCAGCACCCTACTCCCGATGAACACTGAAGCTTTCTTT	CASTLLPMNTEAFF
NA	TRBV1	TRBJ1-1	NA	TGCACCAGCAGCCAGGCCCCCGGGGGGACTGAAGCTTTCTTT	CTSSQAPGGTEAFF
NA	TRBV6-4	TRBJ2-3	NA	TGTGCCAGCAGTGACTCCGGGGGTAACTCAGATACGCAGTATTTT	CASSDSGGNSDTQYF
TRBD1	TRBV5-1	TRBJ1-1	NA	TGCGCCAGCAGCTTGGCCGGGACAGGGATGAACACTGAAGCTTTCTTT	CASSLAGTGMNTEAFF
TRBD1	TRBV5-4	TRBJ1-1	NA	TGTGCCAGCAGCTTGGAAGGACAGGGGATAAGTGAAGCTTTCTTT	CASSLEGQGISEAFF
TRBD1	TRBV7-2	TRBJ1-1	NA	TGTGCCAGCAGCGCCCGACAGGGGGCGAACACTGAAGCTTTCTTT	CASSARQGANTEAFF
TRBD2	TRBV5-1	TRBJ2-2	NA	TGCGCCAGCAGTGCGGCGGGGGGGCCCGGGGAGCTGTTTTTT	CASSAAGGPGELFF
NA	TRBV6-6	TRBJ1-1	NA	TGTGCCAGCAGTTACTCGGAGGCTCCGAACACTGAAGCTTTCTTT	CASSYSEAPNTEAFF
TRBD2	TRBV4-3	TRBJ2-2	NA	TGCGCCAGCAGCCAAGCGGGGGGGTTCAACACCGGGGAGCTGTTTTTT	CASSQAGGFNTGELFF
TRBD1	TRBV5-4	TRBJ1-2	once	TGTGCCAGCAGGGCGGACAGGGCCCTAGGGTATGGCTACACCTTC	CASRADRALGYGYTF
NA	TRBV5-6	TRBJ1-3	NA	TGTGCCAGCAGCCTGACCCTGGAGAACACCATATATTTT	CASSLTLENTIYF
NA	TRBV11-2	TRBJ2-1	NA	TGTGCCAGCAGCCTTGCCTCGGCCTACAATGAGCAGTTCTTC	CASSLASAYNEQFF
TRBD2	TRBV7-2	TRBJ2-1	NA	TGTGCCAGCCTCGGACTAGCGGGGGACAATGAGCAGTTCTTC	CASLGLAGDNEQFF
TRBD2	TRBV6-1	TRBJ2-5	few	TGTGCCAGCAGTGAACTACTGCGGGGGGGCCTCGGAGAGACCCAGTACTTC	CASSELLRGGLGETQYF
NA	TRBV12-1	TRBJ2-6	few	TGTGCCAGCAGCTTTGTCCAGTCTGGGGCCAACGTCCTGACTTTC	CASSFVQSGANVLTF